This T cell receptor (beta chain) was obtained from a study of T cell responses to AZD1222 COVID-19 vaccine. This table comes from immunoSEQ multiplex PCR, and its TCRdb copy is limited to in-frame clones, with some not included. The repertoire holds about 96,000 clones, roughly nine tenths seen once, with around 1.5% in the top ten. General study results and limits: Vaccine-related CD4 TCRs covered spike, predominating at 160-218 and 743-854. Vaccination with two AZD1222 doses was followed by a rise in Spike-specific TCR breadth and depth. The repertoires were collected only after the peak T cell response.

The V gene end was trimmed by 4 bases and the J gene end by 0 bases; junction bases not matched to a gene: 5. The CDR3 covers 16 residues. Germline V gene data show CDR1 as MNHNS and CDR2 as SASEGT. Details on this clone: Its specificity is not known.

The receptor was isolated from an adult in good health. The chain links TRBV6-1 to TRBJ1-5, with 8 bases lining up with TRBD1. The material sequenced was peripheral blood, taken on day 0 of AZD1222 vaccination. CDR3 sequence: CASSVTTGASNQPQHF. CDR3 DNA sequence: TGTGCCAGCAGTGTAACGACAGGGGCTAGCAATCAGCCCCAGCATTTT.